A single sample is the source of the 26 T cell receptor beta chains below, sequenced in a study of blood T cells in healthy people across ages. Combining a sample-barcoded 5' primer with a J-beta primer mix, a second PCR ran for roughly 7 to 12 cycles. TCRdb recomputed calls from the 5' RACE reads with MiXCR, one row per CDR3 protein. The repertoire holds 700,000 to 950,000 distinct CDR3 sequences, with 55% to 70% as singletons. The sequencing sample was made of blood. These receptors were collected from a man aged 30-40 years in good health.

This clonotype was counted a few times. This chain joins TRBV7-6 and TRBJ2-4, with D tentatively TRBD2 (7 bases). The J call may be in error: the DNA end matches TRBJ2-7 better. Germline V lookup: CDR1 SGHVS, CDR2 FNYEAQ. The CDR3 covers 16 residues. The CDR3 region is CASSPEASGGLYEQYF. Written as DNA, the CDR3 is TGTGCCAGCAGCCCAGAAGCCTCGGGGGGCCTCTACGAGCAGTACTTC.

This clonotype showed up just a few times. The rearrangement uses TRBV5-6 and TRBJ2-5, with D perhaps matching TRBD2 (6 bases). Deletions cut 2 bases from V and 5 bases from J, with 16 bases between. The CDR3 extends over 15 amino acids. CDR1 is SGHDT and CDR2 is YYEEEE in the germline V gene. The CDR3 region is CASSFVGGVGETQYF. The CDR3 coding sequence is TGTGCCAGCAGCTTCGTCGGCGGGGTAGGGGAGACCCAGTACTTC.

V is TRBV24-1 and J is TRBJ2-3; no reliable D call. The V gene lost 1 base and the J gene lost 6 bases, with 13 bases spanning the gap. The CDR3 is made up of 15 amino acids. The germline V gene has CDR1 KGHDR and CDR2 SFDVKD. For the CDR3, the DNA is TGTGCCACCAGTGATTTAACCGTCGTCGGGGATACGCAGTATTTT. It translates to CATSDLTVVGDTQYF.

There are a few counts of this clonotype. This chain connects TRBV29-1 to TRBJ2-4; D is unclear. V lost 4 bases and J lost 6, with 16 bases in between. CDR3 size: 14 residues. The germline V gene has CDR1 SQVTM and CDR2 ANQGSEA. CDR3 sequence: CSVGIGAVLNIQYF. The DNA for the CDR3 is TGCAGCGTTGGAATCGGCGCCGTCCTAAACATTCAGTACTTC.

This clonotype was counted only a few times. J is TRBJ2-7 and V is TRBV20-1; TRBD2 aligns across 9 bases. The J call may be incorrect, as the DNA end agrees better with TRBJ2-5. This CDR3 is built from 14 residues. Germline lookup yields CDR1 DFQATT and CDR2 SNEGSKA (reference sequence). The CDR3 region is CSAVAGGPGETQYF. The CDR3 coding sequence is TGCAGTGCTGTGGCGGGAGGGCCGGGGGAGACCCAGTACTTC.

The chain links TRBV20-1 to TRBJ2-1; weak D call: TRBD1 (5 bases). This CDR3 is built from 16 residues. V lost 0 bases, J lost 1 base, and 13 bases lay in between. Germline CDR1 and CDR2: DFQATT and SNEGSKA (reference sequence). This CDR3 reads CSARDLWKGSYNEQFF. The CDR3 region has the DNA TGCAGTGCTAGAGATCTCTGGAAGGGGTCCTACAATGAGCAGTTCTTC.

The chain uses TRBV5-1 and TRBJ1-2; the D gene is possibly TRBD1 (5 bases). Per germline, CDR1 SGHRS and CDR2 YFSETQ. V was shortened by 4 bases and J by 5 bases, with 18 bases between the two germline ends. The CDR3 contains 15 residues. The CDR3 DNA follows: TGCGCCAGCAGCCCGGGAAGGGGTTCGCGGTATGGCTACACCTTC. It codes for CASSPGRGSRYGYTF.

The chain links TRBV9 to TRBJ2-5; 13 bases match TRBD2. The CDR3 length is 15 residues. V lost 6 bases and J lost 2; bases outside the gene matches: 4. Germline V gene lookup returns CDR1 SGDLS and CDR2 YYNGEE. CDR3 sequence: CASTKGLAGQETQYF. The CDR3 DNA is TGTGCCAGCACCAAGGGACTAGCGGGACAAGAGACCCAGTACTTC.

The V call is TRBV3-1, the J call TRBJ2-1; TRBD2 matches 8 bases. After removal of 1 base from V and 13 bases from J, the junction contained 18 bases not matched to a gene. The CDR3 has 17 residues. Germline V gene sequence: CDR1 LGHDT, CDR2 YNNKEL (reference sequence). The CDR3 coding sequence is TGTGCCAGCAGCCAAGGCGGTCTAGCGGGTATCTGGGAGACCCAGTTCTTC. This sequence encodes CASSQGGLAGIWETQFF.

The chain is built from TRBV4-3 and TRBJ2-2; D call uncertain. The V and J ends lost 0 bases and 6 bases respectively, with 5 bases between them. Germline V CDR1 and CDR2: LGHNA, YSLEER. This CDR3 has 13 residues. The CDR3 DNA follows: TGCGCCAGCAGCCAAGAAATCTCCGGGGAGCTGTTTTTT. This sequence encodes CASSQEISGELFF.

The chain joins TRBV10-3 to TRBJ1-1, with 7 bases fitting TRBD1. The J segment lost 2 bases and the V segment lost 10 bases, leaving 10 bases of the junction unmatched. Looked up from germline, CDR1 is ENHRY and CDR2 is SYGVKD. The CDR3 sequence is 14 residues long. The CDR3 reads CASQSGTVNTEAFF. CDR3 sequence (DNA): TGTGCCAGCCAATCCGGGACAGTCAACACTGAAGCTTTCTTT.

The V call is TRBV29-1, the J call TRBJ2-3; TRBD2 agrees at 10 bases. Germline values: CDR1 SQVTM, CDR2 ANQGSEA. The CDR3 extends over 16 amino acids. With 4 bases clipped from V and 4 bases from J, the junction kept 11 bases outside the gene matches. For the CDR3, the DNA is TGCAGCGTTGCGCTGACTAGCGGGTGGTTAGCAGATACGCAGTATTTT. Residues: CSVALTSGWLADTQYF.

There are a few counts of this clonotype. This sequence joins TRBV7-2 and TRBJ2-7; 7 positions match TRBD2. With V trimmed by 5 bases and J by 2 bases, 9 bases remained unmatched. Per germline, CDR1 SGHTA and CDR2 FQGNSA. The CDR3 covers 15 residues. CDR3 sequence: CASSIASGIAYEQYF. As DNA, the CDR3 is TGTGCCAGCAGCATCGCTAGCGGAATCGCCTACGAGCAGTACTTC. Based on the CDR3 plus reference TRBV7-2 and TRBJ2-7, the full variable domain is GAGVSQSPSNKVTEKGKDVELRCDPISGHTALYWYRQSLGQGLEFLIYFQGNSAPDKSGLPSDRFSAERTGGSVSTLTIQRTQQEDSAVYLCASSIASGIAYEQYFGPGTRLTVT.

The V gene is TRBV29-1, the J gene TRBJ1-2; no firm D call. Trimming cost V 5 bases and J 1 base, with 11 bases left between them. CDR3 size: 13 residues. Per germline, CDR1 SQVTM and CDR2 ANQGSEA. CDR3 region: CSVPLSHNYGYTF. In DNA form, the CDR3 reads TGCAGCGTTCCGCTCTCTCATAACTATGGCTACACCTTC.

The CDR3 reads CASSFGTGGSYEQYF. The DNA of the CDR3 is TGTGCCAGCAGTTTTGGGACAGGGGGCTCCTACGAGCAGTACTTC. The gene calls are TRBV12-3 or TRBV12-4 and TRBJ2-7; 11 positions match TRBD1. The ends lost 3 bases at V and 0 bases at J; junction bases unmatched: 1. This CDR3 has 15 amino acids.

The genes are TRBV2 and TRBJ2-3; D not certain. Germline loops: CDR1 SNHLY, CDR2 FYNNEI. CDR3 length equals 11 residues. V was pared by 6 bases and J by 7 bases, with 8 bases between. CDR3 DNA: TGTGCCAGCAGGTTGAGCTATACGCAGTATTTT. It specifies CASRLSYTQYF.

V gene TRBV20-1 combines with J gene TRBJ2-4; D might be TRBD1 or TRBD2, each matching 5 bases. V shed 1 base and J shed 9 bases, with 16 bases lying between them. CDR1 and CDR2 from the germline V gene are DFQATT and SNEGSKA (reference sequence). CDR3 length: 14 amino acids. The DNA for the CDR3 is TGCAGTGCTAGAGTTGGGGGAACAGCTGCCATTCAGTACTTC. Protein: CSARVGGTAAIQYF.

The rearrangement uses TRBV28 and TRBJ2-7; tentatively, D is TRBD1 (5 bases). This CDR3 contains 12 residues. V shed 7 bases and J shed 3 bases, with 10 bases lying between them. CDR1 and CDR2 (germline): MDHEN, SYDVKM. The CDR3 region has the DNA TGTGCCAGCACATCAGGGAACTACGAGCAGTACTTC. Translating it yields CASTSGNYEQYF.

This chain joins TRBV7-2 and TRBJ2-5, with unresolved D. This CDR3 has 12 amino acids. V lost 1 base and J 7 bases, leaving 7 bases between the germline ends. Germline lookup yields CDR1 SGHTA and CDR2 FQGNSA. This CDR3 reads CASSLELGTQYF. DNA of the CDR3: TGTGCCAGCAGCTTAGAGCTAGGGACCCAGTACTTC.

The chain joins TRBV20-1 to TRBJ2-1; 10 bases map to TRBD2. This CDR3 spans 13 amino acids. Germline CDR1 reads DFQATT; CDR2 reads SNEGSKA (reference sequence). V gave up 7 bases and J gave up 7 bases; unmatched junction bases: 7. In DNA form, the CDR3 reads TGCAGTGGACCGGGACTAGCGCAAAATGAGCAGTTCTTC. The encoded protein is CSGPGLAQNEQFF.

This clonotype was seen only a few times. V is TRBV12-3 or TRBV12-4 and J is TRBJ1-2; 8 bases align to TRBD1. Trimming at V came to 4 bases and at J to 4 bases, leaving 2 bases not matched to a gene. This CDR3 region has 13 residues. The DNA of the CDR3 is TGTGCCAGCAGTTACAGGGGGACCTATGGCTACACCTTC. It translates to CASSYRGTYGYTF.

The chain links TRBV5-8 to TRBJ1-2; 8 nucleotides agree with TRBD1. CDR3 length: 14 amino acids. Losses at the gene ends were 5 bases for V and 2 bases for J; bases not matched to a gene: 5. In germline, CDR1 is SGHTS, CDR2 YDEGEE. CDR3 residues: CASRRTGLNYGYTF. The DNA of the CDR3 is TGTGCCAGCAGGAGGACAGGGCTCAACTATGGCTACACCTTC.

This chain joins TRBV3-1 and TRBJ2-5; D could derive from TRBD1 or TRBD2 (5 bases each). TRBJ2-7 matches the DNA end more closely, so the J call is doubtful. The CDR3 totals 15 residues. Per the germline V gene, CDR1 is LGHDT and CDR2 is YNNKEL (reference sequence). CDR3 residues: CASSQVSGARYEQYF. The DNA of the CDR3 is TGTGCCAGCAGCCAAGTATCCGGGGCTCGCTACGAGCAGTACTTC.

The chain has TRBV6-7 and TRBJ1-1; D is undetermined. TRBV6-7 is labeled an ORF, and its function is uncertain. V dropped 11 bases and J dropped 6 bases, with 7 bases sitting between them. CDR3 size: 9 residues. CDR3 protein: CASKAEAFF. The CDR3 coding sequence is TGTGCCTCGAAAGCTGAAGCTTTCTTT.

DNA of the CDR3: TGCAGTGCTGAGGGGGGGGGCAAGACCCAGTACTTC. Translation: CSAEGGGKTQYF. The chain has TRBV20-1 and TRBJ2-5; perhaps TRBD2 as D (7 bases). Deletions cut 5 bases from V and 6 bases from J, with 13 bases between. The CDR3 sequence is 12 residues long. Germline lookup yields CDR1 DFQATT and CDR2 SNEGSKA (reference sequence).

This clonotype has a handful of counts. DNA for the CDR3: TGTGCCAGCAGCTTATCGTTTAAGGGGGGGACTAGCGGCCTCAATGAGCAGTACTTC. Its translation: CASSLSFKGGTSGLNEQYF. The chain recombines TRBV7-2 with TRBJ2-1; TRBD2 matches 11 bases. The DNA end is more similar to TRBJ2-7, so the J call may be wrong. Germline V lookup: CDR1 SGHTA, CDR2 FQGNSA. This CDR3 has 19 residues.